This TCR beta chain came from a study of shared clonotypes between healthy human individuals. Study details: Donors were two women and a few men aged 18 to 49.

Worth noting for this clone: Its target is unknown.

Broader study findings: Naive subsets typically showed greater estimated richness than memory subsets.

There are 16 residues in the CDR3. The ends were cut back, 4 bases at V and 0 bases at J, with 16 bases in the middle. Looked up from germline, CDR1 is SGHRS and CDR2 is YFSETQ. Source study methods: Filtering differed, since immunoSEQ gave only junction sequences and no quality scores. The protocol was immunoSEQ multiplex PCR, while the TCRdb copy is restricted to in-frame clones and leaves out a portion. For V, J and clone size, that table is used; D and trimming come from the DNA. The sample lists approximately 2.3 million clones, 80% to 95% occurring once. This clonotype was sampled from a man aged 18 to 29 in good health. Some clones in this sample may be carry-over from other donors' samples. The J gene is TRBJ1-1, the V gene TRBV5-1; the D gene is possibly TRBD1 (5 bases). Sequencing used naive CD4+ T cells from PBMCs. As for subset: CD45RA+ positively selected. CDR3 in DNA: TGCGCCAGCAGCCCCGGGACTAGGGCCATGAACACTGAAGCTTTCTTT. It specifies CASSPGTRAMNTEAFF.